These T cell receptor beta chains were read from a single sample in a study of blood T cells in healthy people across ages. TCRdb redid the calling of the 5' RACE reads with MiXCR, one entry per CDR3 protein. The sample has almost 800,000 distinct CDR3 sequences, about 62% seen once. Sequencing input: blood. These receptors all stem from a man younger than 40 in good health. The CDR3 runs from the conserved cysteine through the conserved F or W. D genes are given only for firm matches. Only part of the rows carry a size: once, few, many, or a class if the clone is expanded.

TRBV20-1	TRBD2	TRBJ2-3	NA	CSARSSGGAGFTDTQYF	TGCAGTGCCAGATCCAGCGGGGGGGCTGGATTCACAGATACGCAGTATTTT
TRBV5-8	TRBD1	TRBJ2-7	NA	CASNRQGLLSYEQYF	TGTGCCAGCAATAGACAGGGGTTATTATCCTACGAGCAGTACTTC
TRBV6-6	TRBD2	TRBJ2-5	NA	CASGLSGLVAETQYF	TGTGCCAGCGGTTTGAGTGGACTAGTCGCAGAGACCCAGTACTTC
TRBV12-3/TRBV12-4	TRBD1	TRBJ1-2	NA	CASSSQMTGGDGYTF	TGTGCCAGCAGTTCCCAGATGACAGGGGGCGATGGCTACACCTTC
TRBV20-1	NA	TRBJ1-2	NA	CSDLNRSVIYGYTF	TGCAGTGATTTAAACAGGAGTGTGATCTATGGCTACACCTTC
TRBV5-1	NA	TRBJ2-3	few	CASSLRPNTDTQYF	TGCGCCAGCAGCTTAAGACCCAACACAGATACGCAGTATTTT
TRBV15	NA	TRBJ2-7	NA	CATSRERAGDYEQYF	TGTGCCACCAGCAGAGAGCGGGCAGGGGATTACGAGCAGTACTTC
TRBV12-3/TRBV12-4	TRBD1	TRBJ2-5	NA	CASSFWTGGETQYF	TGTGCCAGCAGTTTTTGGACAGGGGGGGAGACCCAGTACTTC
TRBV4-2	TRBD1	TRBJ1-1	once	CASSQVETGGAFF	TGTGCCAGCAGCCAAGTGGAGACAGGGGGAGCTTTCTTT
TRBV20-1	NA	TRBJ2-4	NA	CSPRIAKNIQYF	TGCAGTCCCAGAATAGCCAAAAACATTCAGTACTTC
TRBV4-2	TRBD1	TRBJ1-2	NA	CASSLTTGGARGYTF	TGTGCCAGCAGCCTCACAACAGGGGGCGCGAGGGGCTACACCTTC
TRBV20-1	NA	TRBJ1-2	once	CSARLFTPVSSGYTF	TGCAGTGCTAGATTATTCACTCCGGTTAGTTCTGGCTACACCTTC
TRBV20-1	NA	TRBJ1-2	few	CSARDRYDRLHYGYTF	TGCAGTGCTAGAGATCGGTATGACAGACTACACTATGGCTACACCTTC
TRBV20-1	NA	TRBJ2-7	NA	CSAAMGYEQYF	TGCAGTGCTGCGATGGGGTACGAGCAGTACTTC
TRBV15	NA	TRBJ2-5	NA	CATSRQYQETQYF	TGTGCCACCAGCAGACAGTACCAAGAGACCCAGTACTTC
TRBV28	TRBD1	TRBJ1-5	NA	CASSLAGGSFQPQHF	TGTGCCAGCAGTTTGGCAGGGGGCTCCTTTCAGCCCCAGCATTTT
TRBV9	NA	TRBJ2-1	NA	CASSVAYIPRDEQFF	TGTGCCAGCAGCGTAGCCTACATCCCCCGTGATGAGCAGTTCTTC
TRBV6-1	NA	TRBJ1-2	NA	CASSETQGPYGYTF	TGTGCCAGCAGTGAGACGCAGGGCCCCTATGGCTACACCTTC
TRBV13	TRBD1	TRBJ2-5	NA	CASSSTPGTDQETQYF	TGTGCCAGCAGCTCAACCCCCGGGACAGACCAAGAGACCCAGTACTTC